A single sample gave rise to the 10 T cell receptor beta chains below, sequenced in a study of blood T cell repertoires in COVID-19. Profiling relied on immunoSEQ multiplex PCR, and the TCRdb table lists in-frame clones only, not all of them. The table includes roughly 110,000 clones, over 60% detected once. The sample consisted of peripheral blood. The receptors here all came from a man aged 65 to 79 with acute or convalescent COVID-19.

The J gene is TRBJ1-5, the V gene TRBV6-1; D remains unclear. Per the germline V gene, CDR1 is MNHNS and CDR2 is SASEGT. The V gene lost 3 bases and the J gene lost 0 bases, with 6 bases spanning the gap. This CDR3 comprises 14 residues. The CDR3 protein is CASSDGGSNQPQHF. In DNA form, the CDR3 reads TGTGCCAGCAGTGACGGCGGTAGCAATCAGCCCCAGCATTTT.

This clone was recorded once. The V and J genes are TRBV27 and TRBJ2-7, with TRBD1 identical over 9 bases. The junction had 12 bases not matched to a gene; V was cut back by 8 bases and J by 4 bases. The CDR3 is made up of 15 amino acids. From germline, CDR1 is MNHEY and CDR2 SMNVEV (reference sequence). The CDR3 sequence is CASVIRGQGSYEQYF. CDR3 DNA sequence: TGTGCCAGCGTAATACGGGGACAGGGTAGTTACGAGCAGTACTTC.

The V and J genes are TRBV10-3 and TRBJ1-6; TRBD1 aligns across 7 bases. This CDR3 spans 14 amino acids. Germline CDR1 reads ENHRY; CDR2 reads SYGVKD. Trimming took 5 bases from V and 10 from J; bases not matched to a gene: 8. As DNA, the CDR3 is TGTGCCATCAGTCTCACAGGGGCTCGATCACCCCTCCACTTT. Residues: CAISLTGARSPLHF.

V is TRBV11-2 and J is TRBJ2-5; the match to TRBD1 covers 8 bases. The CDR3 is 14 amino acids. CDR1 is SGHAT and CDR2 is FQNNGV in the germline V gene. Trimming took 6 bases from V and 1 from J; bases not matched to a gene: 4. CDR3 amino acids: CASRPGQGQETQYF. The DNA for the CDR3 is TGTGCCAGCAGACCAGGACAGGGCCAAGAGACCCAGTACTTC.

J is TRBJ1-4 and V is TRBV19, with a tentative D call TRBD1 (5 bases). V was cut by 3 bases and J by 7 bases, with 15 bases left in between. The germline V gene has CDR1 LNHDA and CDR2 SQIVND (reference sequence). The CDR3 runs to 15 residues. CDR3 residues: CASSIDGGRSEKLFF. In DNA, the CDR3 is TGTGCCAGTAGTATCGACGGGGGAAGAAGTGAAAAACTGTTTTTT.

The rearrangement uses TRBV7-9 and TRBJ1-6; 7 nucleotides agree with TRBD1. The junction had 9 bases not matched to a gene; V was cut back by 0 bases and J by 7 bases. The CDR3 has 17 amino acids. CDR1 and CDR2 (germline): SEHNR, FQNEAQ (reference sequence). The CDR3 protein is CASSLAEGGWANSPLHF. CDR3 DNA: TGTGCCAGCAGCTTAGCGGAAGGGGGCTGGGCAAATTCACCCCTCCACTTT. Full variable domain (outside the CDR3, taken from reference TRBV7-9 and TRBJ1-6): DTGVSQNPRHKITKRGQNVTFRCDPISEHNRLYWYRQTLGQGPEFLTYFQNEAQLEKSRLLSDRFSAERPKGSFSTLEIQRTEQGDSAMYLCASSLAEGGWANSPLHFGNGTRLTVT.

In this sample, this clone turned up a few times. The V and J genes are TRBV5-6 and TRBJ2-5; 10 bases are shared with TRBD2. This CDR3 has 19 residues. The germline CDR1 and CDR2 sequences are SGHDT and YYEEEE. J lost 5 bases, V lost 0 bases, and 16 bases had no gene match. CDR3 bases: TGTGCCAGCAGCTTGGAAGGCGTTCGGAGCGGGGGGGCGTGGGAGACCCAGTACTTC. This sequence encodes CASSLEGVRSGGAWETQYF.

CDR3 in amino acids: CASSPPTGHGYTF. The CDR3 coding sequence is TGTGCCAGCAGTCCCCCGACCGGACACGGCTACACCTTC. The chain employs TRBV6-2 or TRBV6-3 and TRBJ1-2, with a possible D match to TRBD1 (5 bases). The CDR3 spans 13 residues. The germline gives CDR1 MNHEY, CDR2 SVGEGT. The ends were cut back, 5 bases at V and 8 bases at J, with 15 bases in the middle.

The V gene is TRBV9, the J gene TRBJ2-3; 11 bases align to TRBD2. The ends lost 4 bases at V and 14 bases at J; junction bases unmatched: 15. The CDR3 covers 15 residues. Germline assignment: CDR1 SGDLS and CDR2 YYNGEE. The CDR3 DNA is TGTGCCAGCAGCCCAAGTTTCGGGACTAGCGGTCGTTTGTATTTT. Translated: CASSPSFGTSGRLYF.

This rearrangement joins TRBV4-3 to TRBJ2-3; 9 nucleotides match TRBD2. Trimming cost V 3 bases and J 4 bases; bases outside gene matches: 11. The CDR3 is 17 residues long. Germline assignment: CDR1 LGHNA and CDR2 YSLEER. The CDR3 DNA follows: TGCGCCAGCAGCCAGCGGATGGCGGGGGGGCCGCCAGATACGCAGTATTTT. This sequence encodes CASSQRMAGGPPDTQYF.